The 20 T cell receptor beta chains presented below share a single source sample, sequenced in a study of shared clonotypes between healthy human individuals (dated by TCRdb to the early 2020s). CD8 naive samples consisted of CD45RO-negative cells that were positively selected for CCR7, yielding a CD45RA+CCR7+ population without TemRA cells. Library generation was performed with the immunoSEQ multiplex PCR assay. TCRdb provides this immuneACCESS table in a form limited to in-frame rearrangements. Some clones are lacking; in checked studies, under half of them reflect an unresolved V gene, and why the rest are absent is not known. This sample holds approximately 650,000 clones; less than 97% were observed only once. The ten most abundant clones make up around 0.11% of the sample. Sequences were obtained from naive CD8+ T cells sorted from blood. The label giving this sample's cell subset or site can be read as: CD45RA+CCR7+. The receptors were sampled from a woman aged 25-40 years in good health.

DNA of the CDR3: TGTGCCGCGACTCAGGGAACCTACGAGCAGTACTTC. This encodes CAATQGTYEQYF. The chain links TRBV2 to TRBJ2-7; perhaps TRBD1 as D (5 bases). This CDR3 comprises 12 residues. The ends were cut back, 11 bases at V and 2 bases at J, with 13 bases in the middle. Germline CDR1 SNHLY, CDR2 FYNNEI.

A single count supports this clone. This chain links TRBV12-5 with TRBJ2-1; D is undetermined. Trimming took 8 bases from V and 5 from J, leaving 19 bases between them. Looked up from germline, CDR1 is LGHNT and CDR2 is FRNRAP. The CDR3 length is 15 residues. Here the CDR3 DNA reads TGTGCTAGTTCCTGGACGATGGACCCAAACAATGAGCAGTTCTTC. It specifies CASSWTMDPNNEQFF.

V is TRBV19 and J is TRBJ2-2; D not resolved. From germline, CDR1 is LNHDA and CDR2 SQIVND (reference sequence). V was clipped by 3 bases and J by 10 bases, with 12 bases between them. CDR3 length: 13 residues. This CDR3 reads CASSILPESELFF. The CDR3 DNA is TGTGCCAGTAGTATCCTGCCCGAGTCGGAGCTGTTTTTT.

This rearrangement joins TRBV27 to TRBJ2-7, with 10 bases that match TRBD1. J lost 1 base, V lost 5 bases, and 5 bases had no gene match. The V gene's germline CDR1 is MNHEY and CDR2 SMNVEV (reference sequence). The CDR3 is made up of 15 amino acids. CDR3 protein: CASSVRTGGSYEQYF. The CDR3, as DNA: TGTGCCAGCAGTGTACGGACAGGGGGATCCTACGAGCAGTACTTC.

The CDR3 DNA sequence: TGTGCCAGCAGCTTACGGACACCTGGACATAACTATGGCTACACCTTC. Amino acids: CASSLRTPGHNYGYTF. The chain carries TRBV11-2 and TRBJ1-2; maybe TRBD1 (5 bases). Trimming shortened V by 2 bases and J by 1 base, and 14 bases separated the two germline ends. Germline loops: CDR1 SGHAT, CDR2 FQNNGV. This CDR3 is 16 amino acids long. The complete variable domain, with remaining parts taken from reference TRBV11-2 and TRBJ1-2, reads EAGVAQSPRYKIIEKRQSVAFWCNPISGHATLYWYQQILGQGPKLLIQFQNNGVVDDSQLPKDRFSAERLKGVDSTLKIQPAKLEDSAVYLCASSLRTPGHNYGYTFGSGTRLTVV.

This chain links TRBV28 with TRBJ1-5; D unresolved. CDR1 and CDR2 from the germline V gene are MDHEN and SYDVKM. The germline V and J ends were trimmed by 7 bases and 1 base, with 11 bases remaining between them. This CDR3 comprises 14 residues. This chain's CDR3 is CASTPTGSNQPQHF. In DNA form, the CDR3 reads TGTGCCAGCACCCCGACGGGCAGCAATCAGCCCCAGCATTTT. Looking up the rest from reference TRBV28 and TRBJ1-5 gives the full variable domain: DVKVTQSSRYLVKRTGEKVFLECVQDMDHENMFWYRQDPGLGLRLIYFSYDVKMKEKGDIPEGYSVSREKKERFSLILESASTNQTSMYLCASTPTGSNQPQHFGDGTRLSIL.

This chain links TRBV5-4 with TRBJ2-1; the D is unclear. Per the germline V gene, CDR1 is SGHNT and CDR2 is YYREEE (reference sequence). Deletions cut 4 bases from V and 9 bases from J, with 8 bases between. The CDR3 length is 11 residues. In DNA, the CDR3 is TGTGCCAGCAGCGAGGCGTCTGAGCAGTTCTTC. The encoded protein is CASSEASEQFF.

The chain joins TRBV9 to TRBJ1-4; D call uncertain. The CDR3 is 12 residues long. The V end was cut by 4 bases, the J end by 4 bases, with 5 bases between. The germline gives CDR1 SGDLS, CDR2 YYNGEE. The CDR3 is CASSNYNEKLFF. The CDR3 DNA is TGTGCCAGCAGCAACTATAATGAAAAACTGTTTTTT.

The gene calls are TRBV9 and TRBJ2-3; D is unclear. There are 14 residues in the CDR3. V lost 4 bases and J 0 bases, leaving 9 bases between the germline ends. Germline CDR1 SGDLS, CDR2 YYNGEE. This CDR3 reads CASSISTSTDTQYF. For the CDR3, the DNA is TGTGCCAGCAGCATAAGCACTAGCACAGATACGCAGTATTTT.

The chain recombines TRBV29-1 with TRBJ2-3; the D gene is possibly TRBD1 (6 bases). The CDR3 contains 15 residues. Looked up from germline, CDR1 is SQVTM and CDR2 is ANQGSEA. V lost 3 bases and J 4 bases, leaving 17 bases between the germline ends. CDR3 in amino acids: CSVESTGLGSDTQYF. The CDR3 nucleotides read TGCAGCGTTGAGTCGACAGGCCTCGGGTCAGATACGCAGTATTTT.

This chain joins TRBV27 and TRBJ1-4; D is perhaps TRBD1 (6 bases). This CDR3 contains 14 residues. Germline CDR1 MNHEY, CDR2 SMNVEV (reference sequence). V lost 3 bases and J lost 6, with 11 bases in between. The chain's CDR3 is CASSFLDSDEKLFF. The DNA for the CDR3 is TGTGCCAGCAGTTTTTTGGACAGTGATGAAAAACTGTTTTTT.

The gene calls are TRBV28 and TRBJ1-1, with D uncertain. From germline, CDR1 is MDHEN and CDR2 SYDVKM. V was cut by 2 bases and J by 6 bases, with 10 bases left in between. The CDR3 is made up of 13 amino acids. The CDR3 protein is CASSLVWKAEAFF. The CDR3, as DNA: TGTGCCAGCAGTTTAGTATGGAAAGCTGAAGCTTTCTTT.

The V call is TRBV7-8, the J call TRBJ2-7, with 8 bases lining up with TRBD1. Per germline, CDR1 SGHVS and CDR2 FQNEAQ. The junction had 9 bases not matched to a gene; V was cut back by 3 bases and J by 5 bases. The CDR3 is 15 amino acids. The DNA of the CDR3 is TGTGCCAGCAGCTTCGACGGACAGGGCTTGGACGAGCAGTACTTC. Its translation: CASSFDGQGLDEQYF.

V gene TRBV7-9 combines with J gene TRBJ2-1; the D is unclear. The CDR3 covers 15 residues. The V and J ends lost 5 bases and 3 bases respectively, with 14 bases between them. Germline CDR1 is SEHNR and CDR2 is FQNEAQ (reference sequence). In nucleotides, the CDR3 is TGTGCCAGCAGCGTGAGAATATCAGACTACAATGAGCAGTTCTTC. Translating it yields CASSVRISDYNEQFF.

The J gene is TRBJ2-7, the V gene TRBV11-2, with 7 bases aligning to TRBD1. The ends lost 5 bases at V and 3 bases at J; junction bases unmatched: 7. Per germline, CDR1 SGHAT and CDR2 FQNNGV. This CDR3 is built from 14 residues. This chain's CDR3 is CASSPRDRYYEQYF. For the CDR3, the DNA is TGTGCCAGCAGCCCCCGGGACAGATACTACGAGCAGTACTTC.

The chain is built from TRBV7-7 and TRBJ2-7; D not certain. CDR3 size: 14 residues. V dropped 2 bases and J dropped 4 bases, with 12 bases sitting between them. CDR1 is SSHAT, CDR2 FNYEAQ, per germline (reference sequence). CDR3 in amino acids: CASSLTPGSYEQYF. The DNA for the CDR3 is TGTGCCAGCAGCTTAACTCCGGGCAGTTACGAGCAGTACTTC.

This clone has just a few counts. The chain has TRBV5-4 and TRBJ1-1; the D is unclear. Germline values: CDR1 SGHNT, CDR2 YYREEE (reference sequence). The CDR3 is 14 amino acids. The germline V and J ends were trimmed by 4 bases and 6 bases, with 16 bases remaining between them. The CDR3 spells CASSRGQYAAEAFF. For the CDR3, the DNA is TGTGCCAGCAGCCGAGGGCAGTACGCGGCTGAAGCTTTCTTT.

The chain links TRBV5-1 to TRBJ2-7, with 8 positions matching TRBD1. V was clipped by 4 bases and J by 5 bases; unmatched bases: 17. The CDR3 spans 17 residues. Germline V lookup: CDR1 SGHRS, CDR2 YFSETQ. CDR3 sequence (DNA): TGCGCCAGCAGCCTGGTTGGCTTCAGACAGGGGAAAGACGAGCAGTACTTC. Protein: CASSLVGFRQGKDEQYF.

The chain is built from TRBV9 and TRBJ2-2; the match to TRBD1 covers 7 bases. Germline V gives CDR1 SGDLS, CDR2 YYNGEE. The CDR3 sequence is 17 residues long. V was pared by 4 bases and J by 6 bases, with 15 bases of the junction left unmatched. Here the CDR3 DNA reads TGTGCCAGCAGCCCCCGTTTAGGGCAGGGGGACGCCGGGGAGCTGTTTTTT. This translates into CASSPRLGQGDAGELFF.

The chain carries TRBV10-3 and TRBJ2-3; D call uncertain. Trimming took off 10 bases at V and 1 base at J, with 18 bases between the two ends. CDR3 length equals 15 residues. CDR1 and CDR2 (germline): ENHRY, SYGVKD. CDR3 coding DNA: TGTGCCAGCAATGATAGGGTATCGGGCACAGATACGCAGTATTTT. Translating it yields CASNDRVSGTDTQYF.